This T cell receptor beta chain was obtained from a study of T-cell memory formation after mild COVID-19. Using its own MiXCR run on the 5' RACE reads, TCRdb lists one record per CDR3 protein. This table has 210,000 or so distinct CDR3 sequences, 10% to 13% appearing once. This CDR3 contains 16 residues. With 3 bases clipped from V and 7 bases from J, the junction kept 11 bases outside the gene matches. Germline CDR1 reads LGHDT; CDR2 reads YNNKEL (reference sequence). The sequence was collected from a man aged 18 to 30 who had mild COVID-19 (a few samples of this study predate the infection). Cell type and time point are not known. V usage is TRBV3-1 and J usage is TRBJ1-5, with 8 bases aligning to TRBD1. The specimen sequenced was PBMCs or a T cell subset sorted from them (not recorded which). This chain's CDR3 is CASSQSDRGFGQPQHF. The CDR3 DNA reads TGTGCCAGCAGCCAGTCCGACAGGGGCTTTGGACAGCCCCAGCATTTT.